This note documents a single T cell receptor (beta chain) sequence. The identical CDR3 is also encoded by other nucleotide sequences in the sample. The sample belongs to a study of shared clonotypes between healthy human individuals. CDR1 and CDR2 from the germline V gene are KGHSH and LQKENI. Trimming removed 2 bases from V and 4 bases from J, with 9 bases in between. The length of the CDR3 is 14 residues. Sequencing was performed with immunoSEQ multiplex PCR; in TCRdb, only in-frame clones are kept and a portion is missing. Of over 2 million clones in the sample, roughly 95% were seen once. Sample: naive CD4+ T cells sorted from blood. Subset defined: CD45RA+ positively selected. The J gene is TRBJ1-5, the V gene TRBV18, with D hard to call. The TCR was taken from a man between 18 and 35 years old in good health. The DNA for the CDR3 is TGTGCCAGCTCACCAGGGAGGGAAAATCAGCCCCAGCATTTT. Protein product: CASSPGRENQPQHF.